The 16 T cell receptor beta chains in this list originate from one sample, sequenced in a study of OX40 agonist ivuxolimab in advanced cancers. Generated by immunoSEQ multiplex PCR, the TCRdb table keeps only in-frame clones and is missing some. Among approximately 20,000 clones listed, 83% were seen once. Sequenced material: CD4+ or CD8+ T cells sorted from blood, taken in a trial of the OX40 agonist ivuxolimab. Receptor source: an adult with an advanced solid tumor such as melanoma, head and neck, liver or kidney cancer.

V is TRBV7-9 and J is TRBJ2-5, with 9 positions matching TRBD1. The length of the CDR3 is 16 residues. J gave up 4 bases and V 0 bases, and 6 bases lay outside the gene matches. The germline gives CDR1 SEHNR, CDR2 FQNEAQ (reference sequence). CDR3 sequence: CASSLATGGAGETQYF. The CDR3 coding sequence is TGTGCCAGCAGCTTAGCTACAGGGGGCGCAGGAGAGACCCAGTACTTC. Using reference TRBV7-9 and TRBJ2-5 for the parts outside the CDR3, the full variable domain is DTGVSQNPRHKITKRGQNVTFRCDPISEHNRLYWYRQTLGQGPEFLTYFQNEAQLEKSRLLSDRFSAERPKGSFSTLEIQRTEQGDSAMYLCASSLATGGAGETQYFGPGTRLLVL.

In regard to this clone: The junction and the germline gene differ at one end; a read error may be behind it. The V gene is TRBV15, the J gene TRBJ2-1; D is uncertain. CDR1 and CDR2 (germline): LNHNV, YYDKDF (reference sequence). The CDR3 is made up of 17 amino acids. In DNA form, the CDR3 reads TGTGTCACCAGCAGAGATGGTATAGTTTCGTCCTACAATGAGCAGTTCTTC. It encodes CVTSRDGIVSSYNEQFF.

The rearrangement joins TRBV9 to TRBJ2-3; 10 bases agree with TRBD2. The CDR3 has 16 amino acids. Germline CDR1 SGDLS, CDR2 YYNGEE. V lost 1 base to trimming and J lost 6 bases; unmatched junction nucleotides: 8. The CDR3 sequence is CASSVTSGALGDTQYF. The CDR3 nucleotides read TGTGCCAGCAGCGTAACTAGCGGGGCCCTCGGGGATACGCAGTATTTT.

This rearrangement joins TRBV12-1 to TRBJ2-5; TRBD1 is the table's D call, not checked against the DNA. TRBV12-1 is a pseudogene locus. The CDR3 sequence is 16 residues long. The CDR3 DNA reads TGTGCCAGCAGCTTTCGGACAGGGTCACGATCGGAGACCCAGTACTTC. Translation gives CASSFRTGSRSETQYF.

The rearrangement joins TRBV19 to TRBJ1-5, with TRBD1 matching 7 bases. In germline, CDR1 is LNHDA, CDR2 SQIVND (reference sequence). The CDR3 is 15 amino acids. Trimming removed 6 bases from V and 7 bases from J; junction bases left unmatched: 12. CDR3 coding DNA: TGTGCCAGTAGCCTAATCCCCCTGACAGGGCAGCCCCAGCATTTT. Translating gives CASSLIPLTGQPQHF.

This chain links TRBV5-6 with TRBJ1-1; perhaps TRBD1 as D (5 bases). Per the germline V gene, CDR1 is SGHDT and CDR2 is YYEEEE. CDR3 length: 14 residues. V was pared by 5 bases and J by 0 bases, with 11 bases between. The CDR3 protein is CASRPVGVNTEAFF. The CDR3 DNA reads as TGTGCCAGCAGGCCCGTGGGGGTGAACACTGAAGCTTTCTTT.

This CDR3 reads CASSYGQGELFF. In nucleotides, the CDR3 is TGTGCCAGCAGCTATGGACAGGGTGAGCTGTTTTTT. This chain links TRBV7-9 with TRBJ1-4; 8 positions agree with TRBD1. The CDR3 runs 12 residues. Germline V gene lookup returns CDR1 SEHNR and CDR2 FQNEAQ (reference sequence). V gave up 4 bases and J gave up 14 bases; unmatched junction bases: 6. Full variable domain (remainder filled in from reference TRBV7-9 and TRBJ1-4): DTGVSQNPRHKITKRGQNVTFRCDPISEHNRLYWYRQTLGQGPEFLTYFQNEAQLEKSRLLSDRFSAERPKGSFSTLEIQRTEQGDSAMYLCASSYGQGELFFGSGTQLSVL.

This chain connects TRBV4-1 to TRBJ2-7; 10 bases are a match to TRBD2. Germline V gene sequence: CDR1 MGHRA, CDR2 YSYEKL. There are 17 residues in the CDR3. V was pared by 4 bases and J by 5 bases, with 14 bases of the junction left unmatched. The CDR3 spells CASSRETSGFERDEQYF. CDR3 DNA sequence: TGCGCCAGCAGCCGGGAGACTAGCGGGTTCGAAAGGGACGAGCAGTACTTC.

V is TRBV27 and J is TRBJ2-7, with 10 bases fitting TRBD2. This CDR3 region has 17 residues. The trim removed 3 bases at V and 7 bases at J, leaving 15 bases unmatched. Germline V lookup: CDR1 MNHEY, CDR2 SMNVEV (reference sequence). DNA of the CDR3: TGTGCCAGCAGTTTCGGCCTAGCGGGGGTGGGGGTAAGGGAGCAGTACTTC. It codes for CASSFGLAGVGVREQYF.

The chain has TRBV19 and TRBJ1-5, with 11 bases aligning to TRBD1. CDR1 is LNHDA and CDR2 is SQIVND in the germline V gene (reference sequence). V shed 6 bases and J 7 bases; nucleotides not matched to a gene: 8. CDR3 length: 15 amino acids. The CDR3 sequence: CASRGGTGGMQPQHF. The DNA for the CDR3 is TGTGCCAGTAGAGGAGGGACAGGGGGGATGCAGCCCCAGCATTTT.

Here the CDR3 reads CASSQTGVGTVYGYTF. The CDR3 coding sequence is TGTGCCAGCAGTCAGACAGGGGTCGGAACCGTATATGGCTACACCTTC. The chain combines TRBV6-6 with TRBJ1-2; TRBD1 agrees at 8 bases. The CDR3 length is 16 residues. Germline CDR1 and CDR2: MNHNY and SVGAGI (reference sequence). With 5 bases clipped from V and 5 bases from J, the junction kept 13 bases outside the gene matches.

This chain joins TRBV27 and TRBJ1-5; D remains unclear. This CDR3 comprises 14 residues. V dropped 5 bases and J dropped 0 bases, with 8 bases sitting between them. Looked up from germline, CDR1 is MNHEY and CDR2 is SMNVEV (reference sequence). The CDR3 is CASSDGYSNQPQHF. The CDR3 coding sequence is TGTGCCAGCAGTGACGGATATAGCAATCAGCCCCAGCATTTT.

The chain links TRBV25-1 to TRBJ1-2; no definite D call. The CDR3 is 12 residues long. Trimming removed 1 base at V and 13 bases at J, with 13 bases between. Germline V lookup: CDR1 MGHDK, CDR2 SYGVNS. The CDR3 spells CASSESPDYPTF. The CDR3 bases are TGTGCCAGCAGTGAATCGCCCGACTATCCCACCTTC.

The V and J genes are TRBV30 and TRBJ1-1; no clear D gene. The germline V gene encodes CDR1 GTSNPN and CDR2 SVGIG (reference sequence). V was pared by 0 bases and J by 0 bases, with 5 bases between. This CDR3 has 13 residues. CDR3 amino acids: CAWSVALNTEAFF. CDR3 in DNA: TGTGCCTGGAGTGTTGCATTGAACACTGAAGCTTTCTTT.

The gene calls are TRBV19 and TRBJ1-1; TRBD1 is a possible D gene (5 bases). Trimming left V 3 bases short and J 0 bases short, with 11 bases between. Germline V gives CDR1 LNHDA, CDR2 SQIVND (reference sequence). CDR3 length: 15 residues. The CDR3 sequence: CASSMGPSMNTEAFF. Here the CDR3 DNA reads TGTGCCAGTAGTATGGGGCCCTCCATGAACACTGAAGCTTTCTTT.

The rearrangement uses TRBV18 and TRBJ2-3; 9 nucleotides line up with TRBD2. CDR1 is KGHSH and CDR2 is LQKENI in the germline V gene. The length of the CDR3 is 17 residues. The V gene end was trimmed by 4 bases and the J gene end by 2 bases; junction bases not matched to a gene: 10. This chain's CDR3 is CASSRVASGGNTDTQYF. The CDR3 coding sequence is TGTGCCAGCTCACGGGTAGCCAGCGGGGGGAACACAGATACGCAGTATTTT.